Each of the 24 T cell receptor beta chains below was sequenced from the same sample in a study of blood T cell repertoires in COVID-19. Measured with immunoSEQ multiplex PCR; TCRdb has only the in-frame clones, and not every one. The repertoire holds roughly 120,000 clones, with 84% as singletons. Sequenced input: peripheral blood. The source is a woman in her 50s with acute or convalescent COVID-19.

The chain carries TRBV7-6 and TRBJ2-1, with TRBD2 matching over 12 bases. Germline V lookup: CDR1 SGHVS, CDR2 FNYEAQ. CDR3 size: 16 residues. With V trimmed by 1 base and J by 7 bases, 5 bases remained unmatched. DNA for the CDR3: TGTGCCAGCAGCTTAGAAGGGCTAGCGGGGGGGAATGAGCAGTTCTTC. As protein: CASSLEGLAGGNEQFF.

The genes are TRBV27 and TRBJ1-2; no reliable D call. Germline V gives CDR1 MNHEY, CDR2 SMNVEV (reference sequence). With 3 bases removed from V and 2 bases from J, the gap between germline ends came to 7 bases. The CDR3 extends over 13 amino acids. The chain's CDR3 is CASSFSVNYGYTF. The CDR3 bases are TGTGCCAGCAGTTTCTCGGTGAACTATGGCTACACCTTC.

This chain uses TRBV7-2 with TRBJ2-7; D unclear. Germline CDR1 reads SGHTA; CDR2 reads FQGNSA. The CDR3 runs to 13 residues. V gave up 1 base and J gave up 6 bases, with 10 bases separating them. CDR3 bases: TGTGCCAGCAGCTTAGGTGGCAAGTCCGAGCAGTACTTC. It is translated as CASSLGGKSEQYF.

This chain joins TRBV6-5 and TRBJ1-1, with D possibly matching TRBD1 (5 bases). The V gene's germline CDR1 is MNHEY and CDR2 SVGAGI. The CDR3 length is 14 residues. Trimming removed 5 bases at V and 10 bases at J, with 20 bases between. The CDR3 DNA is TGTGCCAGCAGTCCCCACTGGGGGGGGGACGGAGCTTTCTTT. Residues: CASSPHWGGDGAFF.

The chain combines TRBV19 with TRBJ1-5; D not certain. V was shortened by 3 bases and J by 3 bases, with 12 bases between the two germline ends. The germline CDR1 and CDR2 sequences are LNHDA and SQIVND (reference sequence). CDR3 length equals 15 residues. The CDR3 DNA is TGTGCCAGTAGTATGGGTCTGACAAACAATCAGCCCCAGCATTTT. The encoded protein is CASSMGLTNNQPQHF.

This CDR3 reads CASSQGTGGAYTEAFF. The CDR3 DNA reads as TGCGCCAGCAGCCAAGGGACAGGGGGCGCGTACACTGAAGCTTTCTTT. V usage is TRBV5-1 and J usage is TRBJ1-1; TRBD1 matches 12 bases. The germline CDR1 and CDR2 sequences are SGHRS and YFSETQ. This CDR3 is 16 amino acids long. V lost 4 bases, J lost 3 bases, and 7 bases stayed unmatched.

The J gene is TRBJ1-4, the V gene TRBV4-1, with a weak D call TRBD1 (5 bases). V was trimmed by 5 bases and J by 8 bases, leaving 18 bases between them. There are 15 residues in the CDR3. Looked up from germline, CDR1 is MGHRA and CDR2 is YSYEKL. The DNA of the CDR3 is TGCGCCAGCAGCTTTGGGGGACTGGTGAGGGAAAAACTGTTTTTT. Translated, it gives CASSFGGLVREKLFF.

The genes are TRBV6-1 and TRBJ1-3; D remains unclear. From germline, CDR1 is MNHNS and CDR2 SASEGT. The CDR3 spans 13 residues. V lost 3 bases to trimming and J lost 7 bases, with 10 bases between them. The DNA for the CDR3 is TGTGCCAGCAGTGACGTTTCGGAGAACACCATATATTTT. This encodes CASSDVSENTIYF.

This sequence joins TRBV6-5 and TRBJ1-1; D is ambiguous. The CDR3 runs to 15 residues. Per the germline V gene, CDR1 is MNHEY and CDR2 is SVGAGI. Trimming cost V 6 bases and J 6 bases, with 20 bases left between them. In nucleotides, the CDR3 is TGTGCCAGCAGCTTGACACGACCTGGGTCCGCTGAAGCTTTCTTT. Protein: CASSLTRPGSAEAFF.

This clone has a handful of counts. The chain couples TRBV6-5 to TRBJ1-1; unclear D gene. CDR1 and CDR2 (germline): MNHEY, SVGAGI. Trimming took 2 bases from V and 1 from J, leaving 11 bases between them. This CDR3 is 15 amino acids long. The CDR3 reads CASSYHLGENTEAFF. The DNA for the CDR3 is TGTGCCAGCAGTTACCACCTGGGAGAGAACACTGAAGCTTTCTTT.

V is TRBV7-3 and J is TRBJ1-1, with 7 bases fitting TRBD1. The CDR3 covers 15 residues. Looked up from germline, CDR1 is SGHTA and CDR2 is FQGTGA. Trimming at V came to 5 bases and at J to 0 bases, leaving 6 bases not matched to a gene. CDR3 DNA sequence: TGTGCCAGCAGCGCGCGACAGGGACTGAACACTGAAGCTTTCTTT. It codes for CASSARQGLNTEAFF.

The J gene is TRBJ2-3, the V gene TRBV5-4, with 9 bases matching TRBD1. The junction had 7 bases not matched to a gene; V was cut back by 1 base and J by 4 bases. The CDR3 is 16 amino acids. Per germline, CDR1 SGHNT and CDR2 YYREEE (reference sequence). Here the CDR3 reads CASSLKGGTGSDTQYF. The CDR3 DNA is TGTGCCAGCAGCTTGAAGGGCGGGACAGGGTCAGATACGCAGTATTTT.

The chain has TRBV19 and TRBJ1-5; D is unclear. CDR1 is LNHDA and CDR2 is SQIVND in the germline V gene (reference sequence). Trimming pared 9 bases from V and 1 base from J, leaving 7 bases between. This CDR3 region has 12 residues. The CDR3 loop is CASEQSNQPQHF. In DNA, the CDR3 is TGTGCCAGCGAACAAAGCAATCAGCCCCAGCATTTT.

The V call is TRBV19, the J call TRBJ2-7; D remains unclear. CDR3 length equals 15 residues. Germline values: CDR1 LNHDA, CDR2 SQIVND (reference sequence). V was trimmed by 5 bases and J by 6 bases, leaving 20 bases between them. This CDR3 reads CASSPQANLGSEQYF. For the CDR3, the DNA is TGTGCCAGTAGTCCTCAGGCAAACTTAGGAAGCGAGCAGTACTTC.

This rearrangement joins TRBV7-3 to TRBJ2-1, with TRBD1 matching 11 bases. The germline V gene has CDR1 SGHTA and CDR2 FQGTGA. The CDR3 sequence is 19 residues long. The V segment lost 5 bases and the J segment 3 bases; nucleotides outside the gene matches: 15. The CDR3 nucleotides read TGTGCCAGCAGCAAAACCGGGACAGGGGGTAATAAAGACTACAATGAGCAGTTCTTC. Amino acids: CASSKTGTGGNKDYNEQFF.

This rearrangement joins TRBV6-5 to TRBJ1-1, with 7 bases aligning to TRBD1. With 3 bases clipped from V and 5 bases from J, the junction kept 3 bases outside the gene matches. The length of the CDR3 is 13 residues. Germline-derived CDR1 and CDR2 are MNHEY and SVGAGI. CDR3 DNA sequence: TGTGCCAGCAGTTATAACAGGGGAACTGAAGCTTTCTTT. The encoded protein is CASSYNRGTEAFF.

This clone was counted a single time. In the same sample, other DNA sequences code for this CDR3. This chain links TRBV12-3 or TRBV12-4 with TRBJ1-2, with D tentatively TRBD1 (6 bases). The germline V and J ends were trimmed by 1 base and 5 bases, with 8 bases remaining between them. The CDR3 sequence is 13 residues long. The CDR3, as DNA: TGTGCCAGCAGTTTAGGGCAGGGGTATGGCTACACCTTC. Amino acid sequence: CASSLGQGYGYTF.

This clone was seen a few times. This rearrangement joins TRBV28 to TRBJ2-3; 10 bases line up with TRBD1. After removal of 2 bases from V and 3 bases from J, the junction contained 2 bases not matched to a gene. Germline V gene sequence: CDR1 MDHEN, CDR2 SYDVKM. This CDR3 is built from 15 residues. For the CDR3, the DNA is TGTGCCAGCAGTTTAATGGGACAGGGGACAGATACGCAGTATTTT. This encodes CASSLMGQGTDTQYF.

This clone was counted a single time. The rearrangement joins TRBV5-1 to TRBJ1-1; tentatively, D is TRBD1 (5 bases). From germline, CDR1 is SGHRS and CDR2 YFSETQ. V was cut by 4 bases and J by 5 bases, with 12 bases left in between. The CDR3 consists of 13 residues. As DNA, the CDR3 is TGCGCCAGCAGCGTAGACAGCGAAACTGAAGCTTTCTTT. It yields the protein CASSVDSETEAFF.

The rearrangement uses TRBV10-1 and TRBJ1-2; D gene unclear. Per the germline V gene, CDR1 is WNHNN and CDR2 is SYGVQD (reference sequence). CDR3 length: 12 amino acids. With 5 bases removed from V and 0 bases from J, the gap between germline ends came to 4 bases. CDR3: CASSSSNYGYTF. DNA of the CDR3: TGCGCCAGCAGTTCGTCTAACTATGGCTACACCTTC.

CDR3 protein: CSAIRTAKAFF. As DNA, the CDR3 is TGCAGTGCTATCCGGACAGCAAAAGCTTTCTTT. The J gene is TRBJ1-1, the V gene TRBV20-1; a weak D match, TRBD1 (6 bases). The V and J ends lost 4 bases and 9 bases respectively, with 12 bases between them. CDR1 is DFQATT, CDR2 SNEGSKA, per germline (reference sequence). This CDR3 has 11 amino acids.

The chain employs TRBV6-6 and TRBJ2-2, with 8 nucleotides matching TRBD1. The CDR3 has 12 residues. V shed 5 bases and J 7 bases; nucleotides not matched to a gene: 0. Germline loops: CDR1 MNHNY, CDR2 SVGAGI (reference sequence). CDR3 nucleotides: TGTGCCAGCAGTGACAGGGGCGGGGAGCTGTTTTTT. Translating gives CASSDRGGELFF.

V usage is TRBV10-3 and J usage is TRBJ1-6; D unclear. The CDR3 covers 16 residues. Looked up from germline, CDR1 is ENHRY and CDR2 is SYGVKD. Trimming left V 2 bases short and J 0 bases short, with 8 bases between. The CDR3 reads CAISEGESSYNSPLHF. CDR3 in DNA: TGTGCCATCAGTGAGGGGGAGAGCTCCTATAATTCACCCCTCCACTTT.

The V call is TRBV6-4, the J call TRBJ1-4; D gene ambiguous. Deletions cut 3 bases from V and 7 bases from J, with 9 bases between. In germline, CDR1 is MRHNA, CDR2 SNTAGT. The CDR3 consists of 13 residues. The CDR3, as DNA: TGTGCCAGCAGTGAAAACGCAGGTGAAAAACTGTTTTTT. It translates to CASSENAGEKLFF.